The sequence of this T cell receptor (beta chain) was determined in a study of tumor and adjacent non-tumor tissue in lung cancer. Overall study: On average, productive TCRbeta reads reached about 4.17 million per sample.

No cell sorting was done before RNA was extracted from the tissue. Chemotherapy-naive patients with new lung cancer underwent thoracic surgery in China, August–late 2014. Points on this clonotype: Its antigen is as yet unknown.

V was trimmed by 4 bases and J by 4 bases, leaving 16 bases between them. The CDR3 is made up of 16 amino acids. Germline CDR1 and CDR2: LGHNA and YNFKEQ. TCRbeta libraries were built with three rounds of nested PCR, modified from ARM-PCR. Using its own MiXCR run on the multiplex PCR reads, TCRdb lists one record per CDR3 protein. The sample contains 120,000 or so distinct CDR3 sequences, 66% of which appear only once. Study conclusions and caveats: Higher tumor TCR diversity was associated with shorter survival. Top 100 clones took a larger repertoire share in normal lung.

The V call is TRBV4-2, the J call TRBJ2-2; D unresolved. The sequenced material came from lung tumor tissue. The TCR comes from a man aged 30 to 39 with non-small cell lung cancer. Written as DNA, the CDR3 is TGTGCCAGCAGCCCCCGGGTCAGAGCTTTCACCGGGGAGCTGTTTTTT. Translating gives CASSPRVRAFTGELFF.